These 5 T cell receptor beta chains were sequenced from one sample in a study of cytomegalovirus exposure and HLA in healthy donors. PCR involved 60 Vbeta and 13 Jbeta primers. The table came from immunoSEQ multiplex PCR; TCRdb's copy has only in-frame clones and leaves some out. The sample holds some 110,000 clones, approximately 78% seen once. The sequencing input was PBMCs. Source of these receptors: a woman aged 40-49 years in good health and CMV-seronegative.

This chain connects TRBV28 to TRBJ2-1; 8 bases agree with TRBD1. This CDR3 contains 15 residues. The V gene end was trimmed by 3 bases and the J gene end by 8 bases; junction bases not matched to a gene: 9. Germline V gene sequence: CDR1 MDHEN, CDR2 SYDVKM. The chain's CDR3 is CASSFSGQGLDEQFF. The DNA of the CDR3 is TGTGCCAGCAGTTTTTCAGGACAGGGTTTAGATGAGCAGTTCTTC.

CDR3 bases: TGTGCCTGGAGTGAGGGGCCCTACGAGCAGTACTTC. This translates into CAWSEGPYEQYF. The chain has TRBV30 and TRBJ2-7; possibly TRBD1 for D (5 bases). The germline CDR1 and CDR2 sequences are GTSNPN and SVGIG (reference sequence). This CDR3 has 12 residues. The V end was cut by 1 base, the J end by 2 bases, with 6 bases between.

This clone was seen a few times. The V call is TRBV18, the J call TRBJ1-1, with D possibly being TRBD1 (5 bases). The CDR3 consists of 14 residues. The V gene's germline CDR1 is KGHSH and CDR2 LQKENI. V lost 4 bases and J 1 base, leaving 10 bases between the germline ends. The CDR3 here is CASSQGKTNTEAFF. The CDR3, as DNA: TGTGCCAGCTCACAGGGGAAGACGAACACTGAAGCTTTCTTT. Supplemented by reference TRBV18 and TRBJ1-1, the full variable domain reads NAGVMQNPRHLVRRRGQEARLRCSPMKGHSHVYWYRQLPEEGLKFMVYLQKENIIDESGMPKERFSAEFPKEGPSILRIQQVVRGDSAAYFCASSQGKTNTEAFFGQGTRLTVV.

The chain carries TRBV4-3 and TRBJ1-5, with 8 bases identical to TRBD1. Germline V CDR1 and CDR2: LGHNA, YSLEER. CDR3 length: 14 residues. Losses at the gene ends were 3 bases for V and 6 bases for J; bases not matched to a gene: 4. CDR3 nucleotide sequence: TGCGCCAGCAGCCACCAGGGGGCGGGTCAGCCCCAGCATTTT. Translation gives CASSHQGAGQPQHF.

The J gene is TRBJ2-1, the V gene TRBV7-3, with 13 bases fitting TRBD2. The CDR3 spans 18 residues. Trimming at V came to 3 bases and at J to 5 bases, leaving 10 bases not matched to a gene. Per germline, CDR1 SGHTA and CDR2 FQGTGA. The CDR3 DNA reads as TGTGCCAGCAGCTTTTATCCGGGACTAGCGGGATACCACAATGAGCAGTTCTTC. Translating it yields CASSFYPGLAGYHNEQFF.